This record looks at one T cell receptor (beta chain) sequence and its context. In the source study's methods: Amplifying reference gene primers gave estimates of nucleated cell counts. Here immunoSEQ multiplex PCR was the method, and the copy in TCRdb shows in-frame clones only, minus some. The V and J calls and clone size were taken over from that table, and D and trimming were inferred from the DNA. Among 120,000 to 150,000 clones listed, around nine tenths were seen once. The entry originates in a study of blood T cell repertoires in COVID-19. On the study more broadly: Sites in the United States, Italy and Spain provided acute and convalescent COVID-19 samples. PBMCs, B-cell-depleted T cells, or T cells were the source of the cDNA or gDNA that made up the material.

Germline lookup yields CDR1 MDHEN and CDR2 SYDVKM. The ends were cut back, 6 bases at V and 4 bases at J, with 6 bases in the middle. This CDR3 spans 11 amino acids. The material sequenced was peripheral blood. The chain carries TRBV28 and TRBJ1-2; D is ambiguous. The receptor was derived from a human donor in a cohort sampled during active COVID-19. The CDR3 loop is CASSQIYGYTF. The CDR3 nucleotides are TGTGCCAGCAGCCAAATCTATGGCTACACCTTC.